These T cell receptor beta chains were read from a single sample in a study of blood T cells in healthy people across ages. TCRdb re-called the 5' RACE reads with MiXCR, one entry per CDR3 protein. Among around 700,000 distinct CDR3 sequences, 25% were seen once, and the ten largest hold 9.4%. Separately, the same data were catalogued under a study of T cells of mothers and their children.

Sample: blood. The receptor source for this set is a boy aged 5 to 17 in good health. Both conserved end residues are part of each CDR3. The order of the fields is D gene, V gene, clone size, J gene, CDR3 protein, CDR3 DNA. D genes are given only for firm matches. A clone size is listed for some rows: how often the clone was seen (once, few, many), or a class if it is expanded.

-	TRBV9	few	TRBJ2-3	CASSVDGGAADTQYF	TGTGCCAGCAGCGTAGATGGGGGCGCGGCAGATACGCAGTATTTT
-	TRBV3-1	few	TRBJ2-5	CASSQDQPEGGETQYF	TGTGCCAGCAGCCAAGATCAGCCCGAGGGGGGGGAGACCCAGTACTTC
TRBD2	TRBV3-1	-	TRBJ2-3	CASSPSPGTSADTQYF	TGTGCCAGCAGCCCGAGTCCCGGGACTAGCGCAGATACGCAGTATTTT
TRBD2	TRBV14	few	TRBJ2-5	CASSQVQRGRETQYF	TGTGCCAGCAGCCAAGTTCAGCGGGGCAGGGAGACCCAGTACTTC
-	TRBV29-1	-	TRBJ2-5	CSVTQGGTPQETQYF	TGCAGCGTCACCCAGGGGGGGACACCTCAAGAGACCCAGTACTTC
-	TRBV24-1	-	TRBJ1-2	CATSGPDGYTF	TGTGCCACCAGTGGGCCGGATGGCTACACCTTC
TRBD2	TRBV7-2	-	TRBJ2-7	CASSSIRQAGALEQYF	TGTGCCAGCAGCTCAATCCGTCAAGCGGGGGCGCTCGAGCAGTACTTC
TRBD2	TRBV11-2	few	TRBJ2-1	CASSLSSGRDQFF	TGTGCCAGCAGCTTATCTAGCGGGCGGGACCAGTTCTTC
TRBD2	TRBV7-2	few	TRBJ2-5	CASSLSSPAGEGTQYF	TGTGCCAGCAGCTTAAGCTCCCCAGCGGGAGAGGGGACCCAGTACTTC
TRBD2	TRBV3-1	-	TRBJ2-1	CASSPEMTSDSYNEQFF	TGTGCCAGCAGTCCAGAAATGACTAGCGACTCCTACAATGAGCAGTTCTTC
-	TRBV12-3/TRBV12-4	-	TRBJ1-6	CASSFGGELGGSPLHF	TGTGCCAGCAGTTTCGGGGGAGAGTTAGGGGGATCACCCCTCCACTTT
-	TRBV28	-	TRBJ2-4	CASVGIPINIQYF	TGTGCCAGCGTAGGAATCCCCATAAACATTCAGTACTTC
-	TRBV6-2/TRBV6-3	-	TRBJ2-7	CASSYDPGKQYF	TGTGCCAGCAGTTATGATCCGGGAAAGCAGTACTTC
-	TRBV5-5	-	TRBJ2-1	CASSPTGTTYNEQFF	TGTGCCAGCAGCCCAACCGGGACAACCTACAATGAGCAGTTCTTC
TRBD2	TRBV12-5	-	TRBJ2-1	CASGFLIGTSGSAYNEQFF	TGTGCTAGTGGTTTTTTGATAGGGACTAGCGGGAGCGCCTACAATGAGCAGTTCTTC
-	TRBV15	few	TRBJ2-3	CATSRTQDSTDTQYF	TGTGCCACCAGCAGGACGCAGGACAGCACAGATACGCAGTATTTT
-	TRBV20-1	-	TRBJ2-2	CSARDAGAYTGELFF	TGCAGTGCTAGGGACGCAGGGGCCTACACCGGGGAACTGTTTTTT
-	TRBV6-1	few	TRBJ2-7	CASSEPGENYEQYF	TGTGCCAGCAGTGAACCCGGGGAGAACTACGAGCAGTACTTC
-	TRBV6-6	few	TRBJ1-4	CASSYLGSREKLFF	TGTGCCAGCAGTTACCTGGGAAGTCGTGAAAAACTGTTTTTT
-	TRBV9	many	TRBJ1-2	CASSIRDGNYGYTF	TGTGCCAGCAGCATCCGGGACGGGAACTATGGCTACACCTTC
-	TRBV3-1	-	TRBJ2-4	CASSQGTTKNIQYF	TGTGCCAGCAGCCAAGGGACGACGAAAAACATTCAGTACTTC
-	TRBV6-5	once	TRBJ2-7	CASSYADLVRVNGVDEQYF	TGTGCCAGCAGTTACGCGGATCTGGTTAGGGTTAATGGAGTAGACGAGCAGTACTTC
TRBD2	TRBV28	many	TRBJ2-2	CASTERLADFTGELFF	TGTGCCAGCACCGAACGACTAGCGGATTTCACCGGGGAGCTGTTTTTT
TRBD1	TRBV24-1	-	TRBJ2-5	CATRDHRGAETQYF	TGTGCCACCAGGGACCACAGGGGCGCGGAGACCCAGTACTTC
-	TRBV7-9	-	TRBJ2-7	CASSSGAAEAYEQYF	TGTGCCAGCAGCTCGGGAGCAGCCGAAGCTTACGAGCAGTACTTC
-	TRBV7-9	-	TRBJ2-7	CASSPNHTGYLSYEQYF	TGTGCCAGCAGCCCCAACCACACAGGCTACCTCTCCTACGAGCAGTACTTC
-	TRBV7-6	-	TRBJ1-4	CASSLDGREKLFF	TGTGCCAGCAGCTTAGATGGGCGTGAAAAACTGTTTTTT
TRBD1	TRBV12-3/TRBV12-4	-	TRBJ2-6	CASSSRTGLPGANVLTF	TGTGCCAGCAGCTCGCGGACAGGCCTCCCCGGGGCCAACGTCCTGACTTTC
TRBD2	TRBV12-3/TRBV12-4	-	TRBJ2-2	CASSLAQGVAGASTGELFF	TGTGCCAGCAGTTTAGCGCAAGGAGTAGCGGGGGCCAGCACCGGGGAGCTGTTTTTT
-	TRBV29-1	few	TRBJ2-4	CSVDPDLRGDIQYF	TGCAGCGTTGACCCGGACCTGCGGGGTGACATTCAGTACTTC
TRBD1	TRBV28	few	TRBJ1-2	CASSPTGGSYGYTF	TGTGCCAGCAGTCCCACAGGGGGTAGCTATGGCTACACCTTC
-	TRBV7-2	-	TRBJ2-7	CASSIRAGYNEQYF	TGTGCCAGCAGTATAAGAGCAGGGTATAACGAGCAGTACTTC
-	TRBV29-1	-	TRBJ2-1	CSAGGGNEQFF	TGCAGCGCCGGAGGGGGGAATGAGCAGTTCTTC
TRBD2	TRBV29-1	-	TRBJ2-7	CSVVWGGSYEQYF	TGCAGCGTTGTGTGGGGGGGCTCCTACGAGCAGTACTTC
-	TRBV7-2	-	TRBJ1-3	CASSYANSGNTIYF	TGTGCCAGCAGCTATGCCAACTCTGGAAACACCATATATTTT
TRBD1	TRBV7-9	many	TRBJ1-2	CASSLIEGAPDYGYTF	TGTGCCAGCAGCTTAATAGAGGGGGCGCCGGACTATGGCTACACCTTC
TRBD1	TRBV5-5	-	TRBJ2-2	CASSRRDSQPNTGELFF	TGTGCCAGCAGCCGAAGGGACAGCCAACCGAACACCGGGGAGCTGTTTTTT
TRBD1	TRBV28	-	TRBJ1-4	CASSRDRRSNEKLFF	TGTGCCAGCAGTCGGGACAGGCGGTCTAATGAAAAACTGTTTTTT
-	TRBV7-6	-	TRBJ1-1	CASSLGGPRNTEAFF	TGTGCCAGCAGCTTAGGGGGACCGAGGAACACTGAAGCTTTCTTT
TRBD2	TRBV7-2	few	TRBJ2-7	CASSLGGASGTYEQYF	TGTGCCAGCAGCTTAGGCGGGGCTAGCGGGACCTACGAGCAGTACTTC
-	TRBV5-4	few	TRBJ2-1	CASSYPPGREGNEQFF	TGTGCCAGCAGCTACCCACCCGGACGGGAAGGCAATGAGCAGTTCTTC
TRBD1	TRBV12-3/TRBV12-4	-	TRBJ2-1	CASSPHRGYNEQFF	TGTGCCAGCAGTCCCCACAGGGGATACAATGAGCAGTTCTTC
-	TRBV27	many	TRBJ2-7	CASSLQGSYEQYF	TGTGCCAGCTCATTACAGGGCTCCTACGAGCAGTACTTC
TRBD2	TRBV12-3/TRBV12-4	-	TRBJ2-7	CASSFIMGLEDEQYF	TGTGCCAGCAGTTTTATTATGGGACTAGAGGACGAGCAGTACTTC
TRBD2	TRBV28	-	TRBJ2-3	CASSPGLAVFLRTDTQYF	TGTGCCAGCAGTCCGGGACTAGCGGTTTTCCTACGCACAGATACGCAGTATTTT
TRBD1	TRBV7-9	-	TRBJ2-5	CASSPGQVSLKTQYF	TGTGCCAGCAGCCCGGGACAGGTATCATTAAAGACCCAGTACTTC
TRBD2	TRBV2	few	TRBJ2-3	CASSERSGTTQYF	TGTGCCAGCAGTGAGAGGAGCGGGACTACGCAGTATTTT
TRBD2	TRBV12-3/TRBV12-4	-	TRBJ2-3	CASSPPSGRAGTQYF	TGTGCCAGCAGCCCCCCGAGCGGGAGGGCGGGTACGCAGTATTTT
-	TRBV29-1	-	TRBJ2-1	CSVGWDEQFF	TGCAGCGTTGGTTGGGATGAGCAGTTCTTC
-	TRBV6-1	few	TRBJ1-2	CASSESGGKVGYTF	TGTGCCAGCAGTGAGTCCGGGGGCAAGGTTGGCTACACCTTC
TRBD2	TRBV4-3	few	TRBJ2-3	CASSQDLTGVAGASTDTQYF	TGCGCCAGCAGCCAAGATCTTACCGGAGTAGCGGGGGCCAGCACAGATACGCAGTATTTT
-	TRBV27	few	TRBJ1-1	CASSLFGGPMNTEAFF	TGTGCCAGCAGTTTATTCGGGGGGCCGATGAACACTGAAGCTTTCTTT
TRBD1	TRBV11-2	-	TRBJ2-1	CASSLDGTGGFNEQFF	TGTGCCAGCAGCTTAGACGGGACAGGGGGGTTCAATGAGCAGTTCTTC
-	TRBV12-3/TRBV12-4	few	TRBJ2-5	CASSHRPRGETQYF	TGTGCCAGCAGTCACCGACCTAGGGGAGAGACCCAGTACTTC
TRBD1	TRBV4-3	-	TRBJ2-7	CASSQIPGQGTYEQYF	TGCGCCAGCAGCCAAATCCCGGGACAGGGGACCTACGAGCAGTACTTC
TRBD1	TRBV12-3/TRBV12-4	-	TRBJ1-4	CASSLRTPGGRGEKLFF	TGTGCCAGCAGTTTACGAACTCCAGGGGGCCGGGGGGAAAAACTGTTTTTT
-	TRBV12-3/TRBV12-4	few	TRBJ2-7	CASSLTGPHEQYF	TGTGCCAGCAGTTTAACAGGTCCCCACGAGCAGTACTTC
-	TRBV3-1	-	TRBJ2-3	CASSPRPTDTQYF	TGTGCCAGCAGCCCCCGACCCACAGATACGCAGTATTTT
-	TRBV12-3/TRBV12-4	-	TRBJ1-1	CASSGWGRIGTEAFF	TGTGCCAGCAGTGGATGGGGCAGGATAGGGACTGAAGCTTTCTTT
-	TRBV13	-	TRBJ2-7	CASSLGGFGQYF	TGTGCCAGCAGCTTAGGCGGGTTCGGGCAGTACTTC